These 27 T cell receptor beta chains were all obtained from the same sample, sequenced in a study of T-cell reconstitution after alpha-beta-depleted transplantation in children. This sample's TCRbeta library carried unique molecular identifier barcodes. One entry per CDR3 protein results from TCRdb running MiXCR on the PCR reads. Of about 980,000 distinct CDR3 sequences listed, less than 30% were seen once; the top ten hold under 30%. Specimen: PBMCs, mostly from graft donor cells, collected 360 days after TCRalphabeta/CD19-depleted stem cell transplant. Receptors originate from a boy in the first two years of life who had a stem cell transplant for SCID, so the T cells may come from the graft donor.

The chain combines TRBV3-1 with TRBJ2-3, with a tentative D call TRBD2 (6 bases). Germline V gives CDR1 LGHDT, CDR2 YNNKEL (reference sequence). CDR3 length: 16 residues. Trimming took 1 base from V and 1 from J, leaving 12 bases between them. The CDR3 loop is CASSQARGGRTDTQYF. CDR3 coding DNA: TGTGCCAGCAGCCAAGCGCGGGGAGGACGCACAGATACGCAGTATTTT.

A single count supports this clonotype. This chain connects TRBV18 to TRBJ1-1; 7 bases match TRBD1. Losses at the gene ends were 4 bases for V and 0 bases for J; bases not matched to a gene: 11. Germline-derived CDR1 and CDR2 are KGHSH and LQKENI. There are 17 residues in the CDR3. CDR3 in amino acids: CASSLLAGQTMNTEAFF. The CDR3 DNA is TGTGCCAGCTCACTACTTGCGGGACAGACCATGAACACTGAAGCTTTCTTT.

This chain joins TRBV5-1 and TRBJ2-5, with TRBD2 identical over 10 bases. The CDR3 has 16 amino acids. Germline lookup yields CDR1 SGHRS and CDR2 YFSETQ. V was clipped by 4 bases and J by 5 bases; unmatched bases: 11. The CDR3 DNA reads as TGCGCCAGCAGCCCCACCACTAGCGGGGTTGTCGAGACCCAGTACTTC. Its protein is CASSPTTSGVVETQYF.

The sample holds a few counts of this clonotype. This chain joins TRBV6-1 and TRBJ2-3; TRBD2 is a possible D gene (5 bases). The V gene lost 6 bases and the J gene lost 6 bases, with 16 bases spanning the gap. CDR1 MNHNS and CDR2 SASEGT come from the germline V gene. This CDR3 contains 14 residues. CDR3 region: CASRTGLTPDTQYF. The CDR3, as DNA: TGTGCCAGCAGGACCGGACTCACCCCCGATACGCAGTATTTT.

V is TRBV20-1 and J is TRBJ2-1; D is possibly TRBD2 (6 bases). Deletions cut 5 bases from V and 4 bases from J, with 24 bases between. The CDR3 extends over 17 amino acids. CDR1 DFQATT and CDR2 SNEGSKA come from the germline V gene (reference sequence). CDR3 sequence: CSAGRPRIAVKYNEQFF. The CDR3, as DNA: TGCAGTGCTGGACGACCGAGGATAGCGGTGAAATACAATGAGCAGTTCTTC.

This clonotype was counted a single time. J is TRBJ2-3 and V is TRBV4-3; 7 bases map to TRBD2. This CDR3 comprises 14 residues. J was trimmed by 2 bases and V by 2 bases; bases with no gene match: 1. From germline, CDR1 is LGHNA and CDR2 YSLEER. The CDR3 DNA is TGCGCCAGCAGCCAACTAGCGGTCACAGATACGCAGTATTTT. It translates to CASSQLAVTDTQYF.

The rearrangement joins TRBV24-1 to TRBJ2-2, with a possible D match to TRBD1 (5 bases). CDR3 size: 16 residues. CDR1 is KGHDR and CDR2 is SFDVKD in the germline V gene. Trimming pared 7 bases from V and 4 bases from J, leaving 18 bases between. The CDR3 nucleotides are TGTGCCACCAGCTCGATTGGGGCAGGGCGCACCGGGGAGCTGTTTTTT. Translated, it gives CATSSIGAGRTGELFF.

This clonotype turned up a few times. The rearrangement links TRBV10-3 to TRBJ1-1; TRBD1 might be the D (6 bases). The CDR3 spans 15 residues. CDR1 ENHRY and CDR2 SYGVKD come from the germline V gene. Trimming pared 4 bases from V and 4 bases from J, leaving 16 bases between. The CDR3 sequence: CAISGPGGAVTEAFF. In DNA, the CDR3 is TGTGCCATCAGTGGTCCGGGGGGCGCGGTCACTGAAGCTTTCTTT.

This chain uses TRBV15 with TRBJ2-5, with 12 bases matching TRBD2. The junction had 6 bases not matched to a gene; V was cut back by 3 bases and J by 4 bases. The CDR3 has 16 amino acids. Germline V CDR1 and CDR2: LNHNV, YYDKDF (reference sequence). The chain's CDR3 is CATSSLAGGSRETQYF. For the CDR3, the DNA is TGTGCCACCAGCAGCCTAGCGGGGGGGTCTCGAGAGACCCAGTACTTC.

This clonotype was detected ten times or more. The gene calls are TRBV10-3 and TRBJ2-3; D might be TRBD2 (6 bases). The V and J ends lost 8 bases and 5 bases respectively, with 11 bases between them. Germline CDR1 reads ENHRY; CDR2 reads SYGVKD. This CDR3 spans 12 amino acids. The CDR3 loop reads CAIGTLQDTQYF. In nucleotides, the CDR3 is TGTGCCATCGGGACTCTCCAAGATACGCAGTATTTT.

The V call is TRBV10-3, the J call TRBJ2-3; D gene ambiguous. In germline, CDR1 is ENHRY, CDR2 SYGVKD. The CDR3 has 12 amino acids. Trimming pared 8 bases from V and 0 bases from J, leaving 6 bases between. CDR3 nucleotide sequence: TGTGCCATCTCGACTAGCACAGATACGCAGTATTTT. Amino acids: CAISTSTDTQYF.

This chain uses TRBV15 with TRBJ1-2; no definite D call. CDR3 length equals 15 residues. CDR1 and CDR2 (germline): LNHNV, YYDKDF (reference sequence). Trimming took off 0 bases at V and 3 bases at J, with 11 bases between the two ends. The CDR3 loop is CATSRDRTADYGYTF. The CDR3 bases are TGTGCCACCAGCAGAGATCGAACGGCTGACTATGGCTACACCTTC.

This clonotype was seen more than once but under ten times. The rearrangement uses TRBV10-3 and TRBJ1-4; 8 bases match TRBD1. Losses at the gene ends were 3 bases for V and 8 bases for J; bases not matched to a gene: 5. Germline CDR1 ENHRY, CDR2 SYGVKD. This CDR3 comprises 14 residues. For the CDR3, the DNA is TGTGCCATCAGTGACCCTCGGACAGGGGAAAAACTGTTTTTT. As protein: CAISDPRTGEKLFF.

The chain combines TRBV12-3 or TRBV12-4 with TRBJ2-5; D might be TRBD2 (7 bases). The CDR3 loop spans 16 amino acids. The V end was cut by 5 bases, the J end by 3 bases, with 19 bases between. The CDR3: CASSPGVGRGKETQYF. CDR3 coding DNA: TGTGCCAGCAGTCCAGGGGTCGGGCGGGGGAAAGAGACCCAGTACTTC.

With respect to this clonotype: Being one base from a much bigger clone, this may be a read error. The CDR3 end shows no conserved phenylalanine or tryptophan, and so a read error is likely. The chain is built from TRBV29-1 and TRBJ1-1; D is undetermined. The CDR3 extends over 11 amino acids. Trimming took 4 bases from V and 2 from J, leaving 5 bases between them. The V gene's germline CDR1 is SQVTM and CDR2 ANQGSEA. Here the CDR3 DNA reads TGCAGCGTTGCAAGCAACACTGAAGCTTTCTGT. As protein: CSVASNTEAFC.

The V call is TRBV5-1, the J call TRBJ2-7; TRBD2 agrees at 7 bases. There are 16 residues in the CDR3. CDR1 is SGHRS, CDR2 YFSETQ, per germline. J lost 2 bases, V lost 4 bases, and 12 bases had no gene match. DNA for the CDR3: TGCGCCAGCAGCGGGAGGGGAATCGGCCCGACCTACGAGCAGTACTTC. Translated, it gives CASSGRGIGPTYEQYF.

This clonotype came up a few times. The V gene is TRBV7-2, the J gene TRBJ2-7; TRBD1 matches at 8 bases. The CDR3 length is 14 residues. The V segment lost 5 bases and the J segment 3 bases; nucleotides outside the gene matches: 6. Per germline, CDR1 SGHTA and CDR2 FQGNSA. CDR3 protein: CASSPDRARYEQYF. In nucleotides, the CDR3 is TGTGCCAGCAGCCCGGACAGGGCACGCTACGAGCAGTACTTC.

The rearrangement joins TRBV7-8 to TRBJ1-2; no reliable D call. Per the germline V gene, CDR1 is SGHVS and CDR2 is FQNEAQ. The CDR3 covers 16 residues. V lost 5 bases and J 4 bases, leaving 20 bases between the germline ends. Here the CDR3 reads CASSARGSLLGYGYTF. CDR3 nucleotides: TGTGCCAGCAGCGCGCGGGGTTCCCTGTTAGGCTATGGCTACACCTTC.

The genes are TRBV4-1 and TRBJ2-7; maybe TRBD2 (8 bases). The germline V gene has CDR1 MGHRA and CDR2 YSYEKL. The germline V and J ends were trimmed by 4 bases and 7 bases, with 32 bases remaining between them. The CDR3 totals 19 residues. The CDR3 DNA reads TGCGCCAGCAGCCTGAGACAGGGAGGTAAAACCTACGGGGGGGAAGAGCAGTACTTC. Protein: CASSLRQGGKTYGGEEQYF.

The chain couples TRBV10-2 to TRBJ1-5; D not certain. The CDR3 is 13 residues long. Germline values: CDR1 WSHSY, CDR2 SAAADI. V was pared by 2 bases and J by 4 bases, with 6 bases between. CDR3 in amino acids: CASSEGANQPQHF. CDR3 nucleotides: TGCGCCAGCAGTGAGGGCGCTAATCAGCCCCAGCATTTT.

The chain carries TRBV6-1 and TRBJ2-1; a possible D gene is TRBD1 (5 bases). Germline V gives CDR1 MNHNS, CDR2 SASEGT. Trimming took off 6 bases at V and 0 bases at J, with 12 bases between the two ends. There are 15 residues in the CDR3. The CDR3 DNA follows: TGTGCCAGCAGCAGACAGTCGTACTCCTACAATGAGCAGTTCTTC. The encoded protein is CASSRQSYSYNEQFF.

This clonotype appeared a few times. The CDR3 coding sequence is TGTGCCAGCAGTTTAACAGCGGGGGGCGGGGAGACCCAGTACTTC. Amino acids: CASSLTAGGGETQYF. The V call is TRBV12-3 or TRBV12-4, the J call TRBJ2-5; 9 bases are shared with TRBD2. The V segment lost 2 bases and the J segment 5 bases; nucleotides outside the gene matches: 6. The CDR3 is made up of 15 amino acids.

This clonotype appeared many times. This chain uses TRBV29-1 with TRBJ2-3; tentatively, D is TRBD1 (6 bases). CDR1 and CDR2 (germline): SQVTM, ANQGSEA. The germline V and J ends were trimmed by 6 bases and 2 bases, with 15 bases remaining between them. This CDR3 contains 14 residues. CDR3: CSVATGFLTDTQYF. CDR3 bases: TGCAGCGTCGCTACAGGGTTTCTCACAGATACGCAGTATTTT.

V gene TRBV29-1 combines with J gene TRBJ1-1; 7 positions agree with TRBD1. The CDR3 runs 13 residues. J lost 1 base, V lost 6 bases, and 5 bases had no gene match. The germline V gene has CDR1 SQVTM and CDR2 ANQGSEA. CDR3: CSVRGTENTEAFF. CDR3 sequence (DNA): TGCAGCGTCCGCGGGACAGAGAACACTGAAGCTTTCTTT.

This CDR3 reads CASSGSGATQETQYF. DNA for the CDR3: TGTGCCAGCAGTGGTAGCGGGGCAACTCAAGAGACCCAGTACTTC. The rearrangement links TRBV12-3 or TRBV12-4 to TRBJ2-5, with TRBD2 matching over 8 bases. The CDR3 is 15 amino acids. Trimming took 5 bases from V and 2 from J; bases not matched to a gene: 7.

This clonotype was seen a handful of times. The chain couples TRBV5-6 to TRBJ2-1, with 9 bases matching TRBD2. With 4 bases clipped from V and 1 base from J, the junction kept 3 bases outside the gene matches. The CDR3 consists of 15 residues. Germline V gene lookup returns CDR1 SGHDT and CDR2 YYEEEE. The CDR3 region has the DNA TGTGCCAGCAGCAAAAGCGGGGGGTCCTACAATGAGCAGTTCTTC. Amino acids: CASSKSGGSYNEQFF.

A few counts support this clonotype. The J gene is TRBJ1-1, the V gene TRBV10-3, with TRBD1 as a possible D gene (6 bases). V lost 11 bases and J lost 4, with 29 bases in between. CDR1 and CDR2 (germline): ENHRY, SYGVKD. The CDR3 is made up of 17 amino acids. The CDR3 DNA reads TGTGCCGGTCGAGAACAGGGTCTTAACTGGGAGGGCACTGAAGCTTTCTTT. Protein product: CAGREQGLNWEGTEAFF.